The rows below give T cell receptor beta chains drawn from one sample of a study of blood T cell repertoires in COVID-19. Data came from immunoSEQ multiplex PCR; TCRdb stores just in-frame clones and leaves some out. The sample records about 190,000 clones, more than 85% being singletons. The source material was peripheral blood. Receptors originate from a man younger than 45 with acute or convalescent COVID-19. The CDR3 runs from the conserved cysteine through the conserved F or W. Fields, in order: V gene, clone size, J gene, D gene, CDR3 DNA, CDR3 protein. A D gene is named only where the DNA matches it firmly. The size of a clone is reported for some rows only, either as once, few or many, or as a class for expanded clones.

TRBV5-1	NA	TRBJ1-2	NA	TGCGCCAGCAGCTTGGTGGGAGCCCCAACAGGGTCCGGCTACACCTTC	CASSLVGAPTGSGYTF
TRBV3-1/TRBV3-2	once	TRBJ2-1	TRBD1	TGTGCCAGCAGCCCCGGACAGGGGGGTCAGTATGAGCAGTTCTTC	CASSPGQGGQYEQFF
TRBV7-2	NA	TRBJ2-2	TRBD2	TGTGCCAGCAGCTCAGACGGGGGGGCCCGGGAGCTGTTTTTT	CASSSDGGARELFF
TRBV18	NA	TRBJ2-4	NA	TGTGCCAGCTCACCAACAGGAGCTAAAAACATTCAGTACTTC	CASSPTGAKNIQYF
TRBV18	NA	TRBJ1-1	NA	TGTGCCAGCTCACCACTAGGTCTACCTCCGGGGAACACTGAAGCTTTCTTT	CASSPLGLPPGNTEAFF
TRBV11-1	NA	TRBJ1-2	NA	TGTGCCAGCAGCTTCACGAGTGGCTATGGCTACACCTTC	CASSFTSGYGYTF
TRBV27	NA	TRBJ2-2	TRBD1	TGTGCCAGCAGATGGACAGGGAGTGCCGGGGAGCTGTTTTTT	CASRWTGSAGELFF
TRBV19	NA	TRBJ1-1	NA	TGTGCCAGTAGCTCCTTCCAGGCCGAAGCTTTCTTT	CASSSFQAEAFF
TRBV5-1	once	TRBJ2-5	TRBD1	TGCGCCAGCAGCCCCGGACAGGGCCGGGAGACCCAGTACTTC	CASSPGQGRETQYF
TRBV7-2	NA	TRBJ2-3	TRBD2	TGTGCCAGCAGCATAGCGGGAGGCCATACAGATACGCAGTATTTT	CASSIAGGHTDTQYF
TRBV6-1	NA	TRBJ1-1	NA	TGTGCCAGCAGTGACAGGGGCGCTGAAGCTTTCTTT	CASSDRGAEAFF
TRBV3-1/TRBV3-2	once	TRBJ1-3	NA	TGTGCCAGCAGCCAAGTCTCCGGAAACACCATATATTTT	CASSQVSGNTIYF
TRBV3-1/TRBV3-2	NA	TRBJ1-1	TRBD1	TGTGCCAGCAGCCAAGATCTTGGGGACAGGGGTACTTTCTTT	CASSQDLGDRGTFF
TRBV6-6	NA	TRBJ2-5	NA	TGTGCCAGCAGTTTCTTCCAACCGGGGTACCAAGAGACCCAGTACTTC	CASSFFQPGYQETQYF
TRBV2	NA	TRBJ2-7	NA	TGTGCCAGCACAGTCAATAGGGGGTACGAGCAGTACTTC	CASTVNRGYEQYF
TRBV7-9	once	TRBJ1-1	TRBD1	TGTGCCAGCAGCCTAACGGACAGGGCTAATGAAGCTTTCTTT	CASSLTDRANEAFF
TRBV27	NA	TRBJ1-1	TRBD1	TGTGCCAGCAGTCGGGGACAGGGGGGCCTAACTGAAGCTTTCTTT	CASSRGQGGLTEAFF
TRBV4-1	NA	TRBJ2-2	NA	TGCGCCAGCAGCCAAGGCCCCGGGAACACCGGGGAGCTGTTTTTT	CASSQGPGNTGELFF
TRBV27	NA	TRBJ1-5	TRBD1	TGTGCCAGCAGTCCAAGGGTGGGGACAGCTAGCAATCAGCCCCAGCATTTT	CASSPRVGTASNQPQHF
TRBV28	NA	TRBJ1-6	TRBD1	TGTGCCAGCAGCCTCGGGACAGAAATACCCCTCCACTTT	CASSLGTEIPLHF
TRBV10-2	NA	TRBJ1-3	NA	TGCGCCAGCAGTGAGAGGAGTCTCTCTGGAAACACCATATATTTT	CASSERSLSGNTIYF
TRBV7-9	NA	TRBJ2-7	TRBD1	TGTGCCAGCAGCCTTACGACGGACAGGGGACCGTACTTC	CASSLTTDRGPYF
TRBV28	NA	TRBJ2-2	NA	TGTGCCAGCCATACAAACACCGGGGAGCTGTTTTTT	CASHTNTGELFF
TRBV24-1	NA	TRBJ2-4	NA	TGTGCCACCAGTGGGACAGATCTAGCCAAAAACATTCAGTACTTC	CATSGTDLAKNIQYF
TRBV27	NA	TRBJ2-7	NA	TGTGCCAGCAGGGATCGGACTGCTTCCTACGAGCAGTACTTC	CASRDRTASYEQYF
TRBV5-1	NA	TRBJ1-2	TRBD1	TGCGCCAGCAGCCCAGGGACAGGGGATAGCTATGGCTACACCTTC	CASSPGTGDSYGYTF
TRBV10-1	NA	TRBJ2-2	TRBD2	TGCGCCAGCAGTGGAGGCGGGAGGTACACCGGGGAGCTGTTTTTT	CASSGGGRYTGELFF
TRBV27	NA	TRBJ2-7	NA	TGTGCCACCCGTACTAGCCGAGACTACGAGCAGTACTTC	CATRTSRDYEQYF
TRBV6-5	NA	TRBJ1-1	NA	TGTGCCAGCAGGGGAGTAACTGAAGCTTTCTTT	CASRGVTEAFF
TRBV2	NA	TRBJ2-3	NA	TGTGCCAGCAGTGATACAGGAGCAGATACGCAGTATTTT	CASSDTGADTQYF
TRBV6-4	NA	TRBJ1-5	NA	TGTGCCAGCAGTGAACAGGGAGAACAGCCCCAGCATTTT	CASSEQGEQPQHF
TRBV30	once	TRBJ1-4	NA	TGTGCCTGGACAGGGGTTAAAGGGGAAAAACTGTTTTTT	CAWTGVKGEKLFF